What follows describes a single T cell receptor (beta chain). Its antigen is not known. The sample is drawn from a study of OX40 agonist ivuxolimab in advanced cancers. For the study at large: Males comprised 70% to 85% of the group, whose mean age was approximately 60 years (range roughly 23 to 90).

The assay was immunoSEQ multiplex PCR, and TCRdb's table has in-frame clones only and misses some. The sample holds about 84,000 clones, nearly 90% seen once. Whole-study findings and limits: At doses 0.1 to 3.0 mg/kg, CD4+ and CD8+ clones expanded.

Trimming cost V 4 bases and J 5 bases, with 5 bases left between them. Germline loops: CDR1 SGHNT, CDR2 YYREEE (reference sequence). The CDR3 spans 11 residues. The timepoints at which blood was sampled were baseline, cycle 4 day 1, and cycle 7 day 1. The sequencing used CD4+ or CD8+ T cells sorted from blood, collected in a trial of the OX40 agonist ivuxolimab. The receptor was derived from an adult with an advanced solid tumor such as melanoma, head and neck, liver or kidney cancer. V and J are TRBV5-4 and TRBJ2-3; D is uncertain. CDR3 coding DNA: TGTGCCAGCAGCAAGGGAGATACGCAGTATTTT. This codes for CASSKGDTQYF.